This TCR beta chain was found in a study of response to subunit inactivated influenza vaccine. Findings of the study overall: It was the authors' suggestion that each seasonal influenza vaccination recruits few new T cells.

This clonotype has at least ten counts. Its antigen remains unknown. Trimming left V 2 bases short and J 0 bases short, with 10 bases between. Germline-derived CDR1 and CDR2 are ENHRY and SYGVKD. This CDR3 has 15 amino acids. In TCRdb, the RT-PCR reads were re-called with MiXCR into one record per CDR3 protein. The table records around 320,000 distinct CDR3 sequences, roughly 22% of them present only once. The source of this sequence is a man between 50 and 75 years old who received an inactivated influenza vaccine. The sample consisted of PBMCs from blood, taken about 20 months after vaccination. The rearrangement links TRBV10-3 to TRBJ1-2; no reliable D call. The CDR3 sequence is CAISEEAAPNYGYTF. DNA of the CDR3: TGTGCCATCAGTGAGGAGGCAGCCCCTAACTATGGCTACACCTTC.